This T cell receptor beta chain was observed in a study of T cell responses to AZD1222 COVID-19 vaccine. For this clone: Its specificity is unknown.

Clones were sequenced by immunoSEQ multiplex PCR, and TCRdb holds only the in-frame ones, with some missing. The sample consists of some 150,000 clones, 86% of them appearing once. Germline CDR1 MDHEN, CDR2 SYDVKM. V lost 7 bases and J lost 2; bases outside the gene matches: 9. The CDR3 totals 15 residues. General study results and limits: A mostly white British donor set with more females was recruited, and clonal diversity was possibly underestimated. Researchers report vaccine-associated CD4 TCRs spanning spike, with dominance at 160-218 and 743-854. Spike-specific TCR depth and breadth grew after two AZD1222 doses. Nearly half of unique spike-specific TCRs reportedly avoided B.1.351 and B.1.1.7 mutated regions.

The material sequenced was peripheral blood, taken 28 days after the second AZD1222 dose. The chain carries TRBV28 and TRBJ2-7; 9 bases are shared with TRBD2. This sequence originates from an adult who received the AZD1222 COVID-19 vaccine. The CDR3 protein is CASTLTSGRPYEQYF. The DNA for the CDR3 is TGTGCCAGCACCCTGACTAGCGGACGACCCTACGAGCAGTACTTC.